The clone carrying this TCR beta chain was detected ten times or more. As yet, its antigen is unknown. The source of the sample is a study of CD8 T cells in ankylosing spondylitis. This CDR3 comprises 13 residues. The germline V and J ends were trimmed by 0 bases and 4 bases, with 5 bases remaining between them. In germline, CDR1 is MDHEN, CDR2 SYDVKM. Researchers built TCR beta libraries using quantitative 5'-RACE with molecular barcodes. TCRdb redid the calling of the 5' RACE reads with MiXCR, one entry per CDR3 protein. This sample has under 300,000 distinct CDR3 sequences, with more than 15% found just once. Study findings and constraints: Seemingly distinctive of ankylosing spondylitis blood was a TCR beta motif formed by eight highly homologous variants. Clones linked to disease were reported to show significant enrichment in matched ankylosing spondylitis synovial fluid.

V and J are TRBV28 and TRBJ2-3, with TRBD2 as a possible D gene (5 bases). The clonotype was recovered from a male donor with ankylosing spondylitis or in good health (not recorded which). The sample was blood, either unsorted or a sorted T cell fraction (not recorded which). CDR3 coding DNA: TGTGCCAGCAGTTTATGGGAGGCAGATACGCAGTATTTT. It is translated as CASSLWEADTQYF.